One and the same sample provided the 21 T cell receptor beta chains below, sequenced in a study of T-cell reconstitution after alpha-beta-depleted transplantation in children. Unique molecular identifiers were incorporated when the TCRbeta library was constructed. TCRdb recomputed calls from the PCR reads with MiXCR, one row per CDR3 protein. Of a few hundred thousand distinct CDR3 sequences listed, around 27% are singletons. The material sequenced was PBMCs, taken before TCRalphabeta/CD19-depleted stem cell transplant. Receptor source: a boy in the first two years of life with Wiskott-Aldrich syndrome, due to receive a stem cell transplant.

The chain joins TRBV29-1 to TRBJ1-4; the D is unclear. V lost 1 base and J lost 1, with 4 bases in between. Germline V gene data show CDR1 as SQVTM and CDR2 as ANQGSEA. The CDR3 is 13 amino acids. CDR3 amino acids: CSVEVRTNEKLFF. The CDR3, as DNA: TGCAGCGTTGAAGTCAGAACTAATGAAAAACTGTTTTTT.

The chain links TRBV12-3 or TRBV12-4 to TRBJ1-4; 8 bases fit TRBD1. The CDR3 totals 14 residues. With V trimmed by 1 base and J by 7 bases, 2 bases remained unmatched. The CDR3 region has the DNA TGTGCCAGCAGTTTAGGGCAGGGGGCTGAAAAACTGTTTTTT. Encoded protein: CASSLGQGAEKLFF.

This clonotype was found a few times. This chain connects TRBV5-1 to TRBJ2-1; 8 bases are a match to TRBD1. The CDR3 covers 16 residues. The germline V gene has CDR1 SGHRS and CDR2 YFSETQ. J gave up 5 bases and V 4 bases, and 11 bases lay outside the gene matches. The CDR3 spells CASSILGQVGDNEQFF. Here the CDR3 DNA reads TGCGCCAGCAGCATACTGGGACAGGTAGGAGACAATGAGCAGTTCTTC.

The chain has TRBV20-1 and TRBJ2-1, with 7 bases identical to TRBD2. Per the germline V gene, CDR1 is DFQATT and CDR2 is SNEGSKA (reference sequence). The CDR3 contains 15 residues. The junction had 13 bases not matched to a gene; V was cut back by 3 bases and J by 8 bases. The CDR3 spells CSARVTGGRPDEQFF. The CDR3 DNA is TGCAGTGCTAGGGTGACTGGCGGGAGACCCGATGAGCAGTTCTTC.

This sequence joins TRBV5-1 and TRBJ2-4; D is perhaps TRBD2 (6 bases). Germline V gene lookup returns CDR1 SGHRS and CDR2 YFSETQ. V lost 0 bases and J lost 6, with 10 bases in between. This CDR3 has 14 residues. The CDR3 sequence: CASSLGGTRNIQYF. The CDR3 nucleotides read TGCGCCAGCAGCTTGGGCGGGACCCGAAACATTCAGTACTTC.

The gene calls are TRBV7-6 and TRBJ2-7, with no clear D. The CDR3 consists of 17 residues. V was cut by 1 base and J by 4 bases, with 20 bases left in between. Germline V gene data show CDR1 as SGHVS and CDR2 as FNYEAQ. For the CDR3, the DNA is TGTGCCAGCAGCTTAGGTGTCGCGGACGGGCGTTCATACGAGCAGTACTTC. Translated, it gives CASSLGVADGRSYEQYF.

This clonotype was seen only a few times. The chain couples TRBV20-1 to TRBJ2-7; D unresolved. Germline V lookup: CDR1 DFQATT, CDR2 SNEGSKA (reference sequence). V was shortened by 5 bases and J by 2 bases, with 16 bases between the two germline ends. The CDR3 consists of 14 residues. This CDR3 reads CSARPQDGPYEQYF. As DNA, the CDR3 is TGCAGTGCTCGCCCCCAGGACGGCCCCTACGAGCAGTACTTC.

The chain joins TRBV5-1 to TRBJ2-1, with 9 bases lining up with TRBD2. The V gene's germline CDR1 is SGHRS and CDR2 YFSETQ. V was pared by 6 bases and J by 4 bases, with 8 bases of the junction left unmatched. This CDR3 is 15 amino acids long. The CDR3 DNA reads as TGCGCCAGCACGGGGTATAGCGGGAGTTACAATGAGCAGTTCTTC. Translated, it gives CASTGYSGSYNEQFF.

A remark on this clonotype: Possible read error: a much larger clone is one base away. The rearrangement joins TRBV7-3 to TRBJ2-6; the D gene is possibly TRBD1 (6 bases). CDR1 and CDR2 from the germline V gene are SGHTA and FQGTGA. This CDR3 has 15 amino acids. CDR3 protein: CASSFTGPGANGLTF. The CDR3 nucleotides are TGTGCCAGCAGCTTTACAGGGCCTGGGGCCAACGGCCTGACTTTC.

There are a few counts of this clonotype. The rearrangement joins TRBV12-3 or TRBV12-4 to TRBJ2-1; 8 bases line up with TRBD2. After removal of 0 bases from V and 7 bases from J, the junction contained 5 bases not matched to a gene. The CDR3 has 15 amino acids. The CDR3 DNA sequence: TGTGCCAGCAGTTTAGCCAGCGGGAGACCGAATGAGCAGTTCTTC. It translates to CASSLASGRPNEQFF.

The chain has TRBV3-1 and TRBJ2-4; the D is unclear. With 0 bases removed from V and 0 bases from J, the gap between germline ends came to 9 bases. Germline CDR1 is LGHDT and CDR2 is YNNKEL (reference sequence). The CDR3 totals 16 residues. DNA for the CDR3: TGTGCCAGCAGCCAAGATCTCCGACTAGCCAAAAACATTCAGTACTTC. As protein: CASSQDLRLAKNIQYF.

The chain employs TRBV20-1 and TRBJ1-1, with a weak D call TRBD1 (6 bases). Deletions cut 0 bases from V and 2 bases from J, with 13 bases between. The V gene's germline CDR1 is DFQATT and CDR2 SNEGSKA (reference sequence). The CDR3 runs 15 residues. CDR3 protein: CSARDGGGRNTEAFF. The CDR3 DNA reads TGCAGTGCTAGAGATGGAGGGGGACGTAACACTGAAGCTTTCTTT.

The chain is built from TRBV6-5 and TRBJ1-1, with 7 bases identical to TRBD1. The CDR3 consists of 12 residues. Germline CDR1 is MNHEY and CDR2 is SVGAGI. The J segment lost 10 bases and the V segment lost 2 bases, leaving 4 bases of the junction unmatched. The CDR3 is CASSYPTGLAFF. CDR3 in DNA: TGTGCCAGCAGTTACCCGACAGGGTTAGCTTTCTTT.

The chain links TRBV7-3 to TRBJ2-3; D may correspond to TRBD1 or TRBD2 (6 bases each). Germline assignment: CDR1 SGHTA and CDR2 FQGTGA. V was clipped by 5 bases and J by 0 bases, with 12 bases between them. The CDR3 loop spans 15 amino acids. CDR3 amino acids: CASSALGGSTDTQYF. The CDR3 nucleotides read TGTGCCAGCAGCGCCCTGGGGGGCAGCACAGATACGCAGTATTTT.

J is TRBJ2-6 and V is TRBV10-3; the match to TRBD1 covers 8 bases. The CDR3 spans 17 residues. The germline gives CDR1 ENHRY, CDR2 SYGVKD. V trimming: 6 bases; J trimming: 2 bases; junction bases outside the gene matches: 9. CDR3 region: CAIRSDRGKAGANVLTF. Here the CDR3 DNA reads TGTGCCATCAGGAGTGACAGGGGAAAGGCTGGGGCCAACGTCCTGACTTTC.

This clonotype was seen only a few times. The chain joins TRBV20-1 to TRBJ2-5; 13 bases align to TRBD2. CDR1 is DFQATT, CDR2 SNEGSKA, per germline (reference sequence). Trimming took 7 bases from V and 7 from J; bases not matched to a gene: 6. This CDR3 comprises 13 residues. The CDR3 is CSGTSGRGVTQYF. The CDR3 bases are TGCAGTGGTACTAGCGGGAGGGGGGTGACCCAGTACTTC.

This clonotype appeared a few times. The chain has TRBV20-1 and TRBJ2-3; no firm D call. This CDR3 is 11 amino acids long. CDR1 DFQATT and CDR2 SNEGSKA come from the germline V gene (reference sequence). V lost 2 bases and J 10 bases, leaving 10 bases between the germline ends. The DNA of the CDR3 is TGCAGTGCTAGAAGGGATGTGGCGCAGTATTTT. Translation gives CSARRDVAQYF.

V is TRBV5-5 and J is TRBJ2-1, with 11 nucleotides matching TRBD2. The germline V gene encodes CDR1 SGHKS and CDR2 YYEKEE (reference sequence). This CDR3 contains 15 residues. V was clipped by 4 bases and J by 8 bases; unmatched bases: 8. CDR3 residues: CASSTLAGAGHEQFF. The CDR3 nucleotides are TGTGCCAGCAGCACACTAGCGGGAGCTGGGCATGAGCAGTTCTTC.

This clonotype was observed a few times. This chain links TRBV12-3 or TRBV12-4 with TRBJ2-7; TRBD2 agrees at 9 bases. The CDR3 has 15 amino acids. The V segment lost 5 bases and the J segment 3 bases; nucleotides outside the gene matches: 8. The CDR3 DNA reads TGTGCCAGCAGTATCCCACTAGCGGGCCTCTACGAGCAGTACTTC. Translating it yields CASSIPLAGLYEQYF.

This clonotype was picked up a small number of times. This chain uses TRBV3-1 with TRBJ2-5; D is possibly TRBD1 (5 bases). The CDR3 runs to 14 residues. Trimming pared 1 base from V and 4 bases from J, leaving 10 bases between. Germline loops: CDR1 LGHDT, CDR2 YNNKEL (reference sequence). The CDR3 sequence: CASSQAFRGETQYF. The CDR3 nucleotides read TGTGCCAGCAGCCAAGCTTTTAGGGGAGAGACCCAGTACTTC.

The J gene is TRBJ2-1, the V gene TRBV5-1; D possibly corresponds to TRBD2 (6 bases). The CDR3 extends over 17 amino acids. Between the trimmed V and J ends, which lost 4 bases and 2 bases, there was a span of 19 bases. The germline V gene has CDR1 SGHRS and CDR2 YFSETQ. The DNA for the CDR3 is TGCGCCAGCAGCGGTTGGACTACCCCGTCCGCCTACAATGAGCAGTTCTTC. Encoded protein: CASSGWTTPSAYNEQFF. The full variable domain, with the rest looked up from reference TRBV5-1 and TRBJ2-1, is KAGVTQTPRYLIKTRGQQVTLSCSPISGHRSVSWYQQTPGQGLQFLFEYFSETQRNKGNFPGRFSGRQFSNSRSEMNVSTLELGDSALYLCASSGWTTPSAYNEQFFGPGTRLTVL.